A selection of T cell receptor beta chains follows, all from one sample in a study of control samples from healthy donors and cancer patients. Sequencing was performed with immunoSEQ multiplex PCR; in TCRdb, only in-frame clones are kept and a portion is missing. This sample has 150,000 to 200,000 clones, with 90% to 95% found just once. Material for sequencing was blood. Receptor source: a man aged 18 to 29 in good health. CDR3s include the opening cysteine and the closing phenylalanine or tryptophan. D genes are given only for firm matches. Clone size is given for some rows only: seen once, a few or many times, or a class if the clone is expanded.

cdr3_aa: CASSFGPYYGYTF
cdr3_nt: TGTGCCAGCAGTTTTGGGCCCTACTATGGCTACACCTTC
v_call: TRBV27
clone_size: NA
d_call: NA
j_call: TRBJ1-2

cdr3_aa: CASSYSEGTGYNEQFF
cdr3_nt: TGTGCCAGTAGTTACTCCGAGGGGACGGGGTACAATGAGCAGTTCTTC
v_call: TRBV19
clone_size: NA
d_call: NA
j_call: TRBJ2-1

cdr3_aa: CASSSRLQETQYF
cdr3_nt: TGTGCCAGCAGCTCTAGATTACAAGAGACCCAGTACTTC
v_call: TRBV3-1/TRBV3-2
clone_size: NA
d_call: NA
j_call: TRBJ2-5

cdr3_aa: CATSDFSGDSEQYF
cdr3_nt: TGTGCCACCAGTGATTTTTCGGGGGACAGCGAGCAGTACTTC
v_call: TRBV24-1
clone_size: NA
d_call: NA
j_call: TRBJ2-7

cdr3_aa: CASSLSRGPITSGNTIYF
cdr3_nt: TGTGCCAGCAGCTTGAGCAGGGGGCCTATAACCTCTGGAAACACCATATATTTT
v_call: TRBV11-2
clone_size: NA
d_call: TRBD1
j_call: TRBJ1-3

cdr3_aa: CASSPGQAYTEAFF
cdr3_nt: TGCGCCAGCAGCCCTGGGCAGGCGTACACTGAAGCTTTCTTT
v_call: TRBV10-1
clone_size: NA
d_call: NA
j_call: TRBJ1-1

cdr3_aa: CAWSPGTANTEAFF
cdr3_nt: TGTGCCTGGAGTCCCGGGACAGCTAACACTGAAGCTTTCTTT
v_call: TRBV30
clone_size: NA
d_call: TRBD1
j_call: TRBJ1-1

cdr3_aa: CASNRGGPDTQYF
cdr3_nt: TGTGCCAGCAATCGGGGGGGCCCCGATACGCAGTATTTT
v_call: TRBV6-6
clone_size: few
d_call: TRBD2
j_call: TRBJ2-3

cdr3_aa: CASSSEGPQPQHF
cdr3_nt: TGTGCCAGCAGTTCGGAGGGGCCTCAGCCCCAGCATTTT
v_call: TRBV6-2/TRBV6-3
clone_size: few
d_call: NA
j_call: TRBJ1-5

cdr3_aa: CASSYSRGGKYEQYF
cdr3_nt: TGTGCCAGCAGTTACTCCCGGGGGGGGAAGTACGAGCAGTACTTC
v_call: TRBV6-5
clone_size: NA
d_call: TRBD2
j_call: TRBJ2-7

cdr3_aa: CASSQGLGAAYEQYF
cdr3_nt: TGTGCCAGCAGCCAAGGGCTGGGGGCCGCCTACGAGCAGTACTTC
v_call: TRBV14
clone_size: NA
d_call: NA
j_call: TRBJ2-7

cdr3_aa: CASSLPSGGTAEDEQFF
cdr3_nt: TGTGCCAGCAGCCTTCCTAGCGGGGGTACAGCGGAGGATGAGCAGTTCTTC
v_call: TRBV4-2
clone_size: NA
d_call: TRBD2
j_call: TRBJ2-1

cdr3_aa: CASSQSGNTIYF
cdr3_nt: TGTGCCAGCAGCCAATCGGGAAACACCATATATTTT
v_call: TRBV14
clone_size: NA
d_call: NA
j_call: TRBJ1-3

cdr3_aa: CASSLLRGTSNEQFF
cdr3_nt: TGTGCCAGCAGCTTGCTGCGGGGGACTAGTAATGAGCAGTTCTTC
v_call: TRBV5-5
clone_size: NA
d_call: TRBD2
j_call: TRBJ2-1

cdr3_aa: CASSYGVAGAYEQYF
cdr3_nt: TGTGCCAGCAGTTACGGAGTAGCGGGGGCGTACGAGCAGTACTTC
v_call: TRBV6-5
clone_size: NA
d_call: TRBD2
j_call: TRBJ2-7

cdr3_aa: CASSPGQETDTQYF
cdr3_nt: TGTGCCAGCAGTCCGGGACAGGAAACAGATACGCAGTATTTT
v_call: TRBV6-4
clone_size: NA
d_call: TRBD1
j_call: TRBJ2-3

cdr3_aa: CASSELSGTGGTGELFF
cdr3_nt: TGCGCCAGCAGTGAGCTCTCCGGGACTGGCGGCACCGGGGAGCTGTTTTTT
v_call: TRBV10-1
clone_size: NA
d_call: NA
j_call: TRBJ2-2

cdr3_aa: CATSDPTQEGSVKFSGNTIYF
cdr3_nt: TGTGCCACCAGTGACCCAACTCAGGAGGGTTCAGTGAAATTCTCTGGAAACACCATATATTTT
v_call: TRBV24-1
clone_size: NA
d_call: NA
j_call: TRBJ1-3

cdr3_aa: CASSLEGIFYGYTF
cdr3_nt: TGCGCCAGCAGCTTAGAAGGAATTTTCTATGGCTACACCTTC
v_call: TRBV5-1
clone_size: once
d_call: NA
j_call: TRBJ1-2

cdr3_aa: CASSFGGQGAWGTEAFF
cdr3_nt: TGTGCCAGCAGCTTCGGGGGACAGGGGGCCTGGGGCACTGAAGCTTTCTTT
v_call: TRBV7-2
clone_size: NA
d_call: TRBD1
j_call: TRBJ1-1

cdr3_aa: CASSVNPGGRNTGELFF
cdr3_nt: TGTGCCAGCAGCGTAAATCCGGGGGGCCGGAACACCGGGGAGCTGTTTTTT
v_call: TRBV9
clone_size: once
d_call: NA
j_call: TRBJ2-2

cdr3_aa: CASSPRTASETQYF
cdr3_nt: TGTGCCAGCAGCCCGCGGACAGCCTCAGAGACCCAGTACTTC
v_call: TRBV9
clone_size: NA
d_call: NA
j_call: TRBJ2-5